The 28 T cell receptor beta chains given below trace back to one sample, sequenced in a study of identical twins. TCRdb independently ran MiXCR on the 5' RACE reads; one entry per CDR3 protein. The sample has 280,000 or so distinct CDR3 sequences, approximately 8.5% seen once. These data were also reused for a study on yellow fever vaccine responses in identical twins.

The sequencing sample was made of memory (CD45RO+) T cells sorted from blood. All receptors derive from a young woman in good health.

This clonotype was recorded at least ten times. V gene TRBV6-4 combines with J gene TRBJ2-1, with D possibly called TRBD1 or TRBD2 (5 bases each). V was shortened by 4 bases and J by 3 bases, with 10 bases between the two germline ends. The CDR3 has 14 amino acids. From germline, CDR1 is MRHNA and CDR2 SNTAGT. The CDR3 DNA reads TGTGCCAGCAGTGGGGGACGGGACTACAATGAGCAGTTCTTC. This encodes CASSGGRDYNEQFF.

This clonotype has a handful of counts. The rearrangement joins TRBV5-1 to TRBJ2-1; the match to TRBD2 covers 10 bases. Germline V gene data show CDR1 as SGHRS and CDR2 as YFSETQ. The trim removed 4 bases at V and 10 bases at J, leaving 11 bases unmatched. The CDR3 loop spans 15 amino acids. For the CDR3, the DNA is TGCGCCAGCAGCGCCCCTAGCGGGGGTTTGTGGGAGCAGTTCTTC. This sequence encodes CASSAPSGGLWEQFF.

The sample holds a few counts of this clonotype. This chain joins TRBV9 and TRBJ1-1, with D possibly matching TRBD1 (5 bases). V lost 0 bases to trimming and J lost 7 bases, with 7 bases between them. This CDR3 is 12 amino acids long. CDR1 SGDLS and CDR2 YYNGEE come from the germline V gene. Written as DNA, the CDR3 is TGTGCCAGCAGCGTAGGGGGCGGTGAAGCTTTCTTT. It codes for CASSVGGGEAFF.

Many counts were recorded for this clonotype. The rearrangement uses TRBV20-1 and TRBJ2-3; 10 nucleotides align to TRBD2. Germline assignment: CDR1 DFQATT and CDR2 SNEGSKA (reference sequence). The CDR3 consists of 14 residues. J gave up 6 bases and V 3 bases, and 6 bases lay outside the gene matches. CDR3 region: CSASRLAGADTQYF. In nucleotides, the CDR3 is TGCAGTGCTAGTCGGCTAGCGGGGGCCGATACGCAGTATTTT.

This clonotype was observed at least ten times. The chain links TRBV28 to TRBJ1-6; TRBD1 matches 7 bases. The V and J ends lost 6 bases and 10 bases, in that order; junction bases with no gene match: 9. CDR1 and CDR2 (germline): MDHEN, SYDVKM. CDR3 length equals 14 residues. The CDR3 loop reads CASSLLTGVSPLHF. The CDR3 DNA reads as TGTGCCAGCAGCCTCCTTACAGGGGTGTCACCCCTCCACTTT.

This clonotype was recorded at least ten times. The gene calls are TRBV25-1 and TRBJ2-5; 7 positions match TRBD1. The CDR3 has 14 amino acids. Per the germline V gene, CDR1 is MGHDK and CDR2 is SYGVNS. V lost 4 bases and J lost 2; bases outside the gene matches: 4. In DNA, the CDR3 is TGTGCCAGCAGTGTACCGGGACAGCAAGAGACCCAGTACTTC. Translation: CASSVPGQQETQYF. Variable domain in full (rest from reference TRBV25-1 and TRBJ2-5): EADIYQTPRYLVIGTGKKITLECSQTMGHDKMYWYQQDPGMELHLIHYSYGVNSTEKGDLSSESTVSRIRTEHFPLTLESARPSHTSQYLCASSVPGQQETQYFGPGTRLLVL.

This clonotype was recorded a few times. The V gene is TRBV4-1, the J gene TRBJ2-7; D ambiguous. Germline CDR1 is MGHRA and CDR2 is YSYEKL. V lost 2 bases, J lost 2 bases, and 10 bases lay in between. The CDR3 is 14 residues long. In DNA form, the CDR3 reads TGCGCCAGCAGCCAAACTGTGAGCCCCTACGAGCAGTACTTC. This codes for CASSQTVSPYEQYF.

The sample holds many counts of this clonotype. CDR3 nucleotide sequence: TGTGCCAGCAGCTTAGGTATAGGTAGCTCTGGAAACACCATATATTTT. Its translation: CASSLGIGSSGNTIYF. The V gene is TRBV7-2, the J gene TRBJ1-3, with D uncertain. The V end lost 1 base, the J end lost 0 bases, and 10 bases lay between the germline ends. Germline V gene lookup returns CDR1 SGHTA and CDR2 FQGNSA. This CDR3 is built from 16 residues.

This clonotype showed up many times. The CDR3 loop is CSAKSTGQGEKLFF. The CDR3 DNA follows: TGCAGTGCCAAGTCTACAGGGCAGGGTGAAAAACTGTTTTTT. V usage is TRBV20-1 and J usage is TRBJ1-4; D possibly corresponds to TRBD1 (6 bases). Germline V gene sequence: CDR1 DFQATT, CDR2 SNEGSKA (reference sequence). V dropped 6 bases and J dropped 7 bases, with 18 bases sitting between them. This CDR3 is built from 14 residues.

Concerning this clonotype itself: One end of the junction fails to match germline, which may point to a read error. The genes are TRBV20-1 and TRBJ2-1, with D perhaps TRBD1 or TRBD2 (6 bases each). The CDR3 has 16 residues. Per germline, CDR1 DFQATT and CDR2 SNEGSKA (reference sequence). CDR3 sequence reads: CSARDPGAGSYNEHFF. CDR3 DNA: TGCAGTGCTAGAGATCCGGGGGCAGGGAGTTACAATGAGCATTTCTTC.

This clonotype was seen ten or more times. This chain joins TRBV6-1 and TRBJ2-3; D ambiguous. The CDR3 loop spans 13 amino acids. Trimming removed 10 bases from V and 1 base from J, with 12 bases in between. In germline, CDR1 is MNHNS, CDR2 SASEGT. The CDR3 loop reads CATTKTGTDTQYF. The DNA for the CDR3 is TGTGCCACCACCAAGACTGGCACAGATACGCAGTATTTT.

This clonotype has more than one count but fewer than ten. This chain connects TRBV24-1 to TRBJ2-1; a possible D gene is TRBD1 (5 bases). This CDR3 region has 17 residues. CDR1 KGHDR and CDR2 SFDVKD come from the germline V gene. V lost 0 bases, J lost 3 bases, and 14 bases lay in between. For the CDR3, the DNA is TGTGCCACCAGTGATTTGGACAGCACTGGAGTCTACAATGAGCAGTTCTTC. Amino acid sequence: CATSDLDSTGVYNEQFF.

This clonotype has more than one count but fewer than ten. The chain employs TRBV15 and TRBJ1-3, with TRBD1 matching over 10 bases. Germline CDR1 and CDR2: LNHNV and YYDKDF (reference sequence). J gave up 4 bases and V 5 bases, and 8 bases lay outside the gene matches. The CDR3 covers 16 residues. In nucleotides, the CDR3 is TGTGCCACCAGCGGGGGGACAGGGGTTGAAGGAAACACCATATATTTT. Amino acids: CATSGGTGVEGNTIYF.

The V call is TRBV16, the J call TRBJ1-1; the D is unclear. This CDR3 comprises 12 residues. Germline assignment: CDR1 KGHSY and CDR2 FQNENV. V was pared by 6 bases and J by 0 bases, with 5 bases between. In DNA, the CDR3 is TGTGCCAGCAGTCGAATGAACACTGAAGCTTTCTTT. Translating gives CASSRMNTEAFF.

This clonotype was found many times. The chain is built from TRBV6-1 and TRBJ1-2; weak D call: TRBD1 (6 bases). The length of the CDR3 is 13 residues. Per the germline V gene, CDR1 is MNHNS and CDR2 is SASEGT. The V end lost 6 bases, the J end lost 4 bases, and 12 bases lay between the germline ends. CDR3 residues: CASSRDTGYGYTF. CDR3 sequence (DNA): TGTGCCAGCAGCAGGGACACAGGCTATGGCTACACCTTC.

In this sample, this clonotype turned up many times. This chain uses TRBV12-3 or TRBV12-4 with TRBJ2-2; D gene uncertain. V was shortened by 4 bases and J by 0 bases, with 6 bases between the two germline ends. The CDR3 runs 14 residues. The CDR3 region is CASSSQANTGELFF. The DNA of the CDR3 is TGTGCCAGCAGTTCGCAGGCGAACACCGGGGAGCTGTTTTTT.

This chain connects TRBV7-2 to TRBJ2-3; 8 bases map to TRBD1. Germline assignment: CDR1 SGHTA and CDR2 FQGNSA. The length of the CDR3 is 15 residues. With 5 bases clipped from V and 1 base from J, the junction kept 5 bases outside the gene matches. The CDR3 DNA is TGTGCCAGCAGCCGGATGGGACAGGGCACAGATACGCAGTATTTT. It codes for CASSRMGQGTDTQYF.

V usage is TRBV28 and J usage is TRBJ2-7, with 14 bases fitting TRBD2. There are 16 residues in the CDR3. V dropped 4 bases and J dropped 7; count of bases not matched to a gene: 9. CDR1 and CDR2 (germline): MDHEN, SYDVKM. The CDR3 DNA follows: TGTGCCAGCAGTTCAGGACTAGCGGGGGGACGGGGGGAGCAGTACGTC. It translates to CASSSGLAGGRGEQYV.

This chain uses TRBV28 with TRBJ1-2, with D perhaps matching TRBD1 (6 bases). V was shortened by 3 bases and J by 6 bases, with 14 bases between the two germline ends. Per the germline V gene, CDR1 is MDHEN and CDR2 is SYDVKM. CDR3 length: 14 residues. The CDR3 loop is CASSLQRQVHGYTF. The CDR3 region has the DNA TGTGCCAGCAGTTTGCAGAGACAGGTCCATGGCTACACCTTC.

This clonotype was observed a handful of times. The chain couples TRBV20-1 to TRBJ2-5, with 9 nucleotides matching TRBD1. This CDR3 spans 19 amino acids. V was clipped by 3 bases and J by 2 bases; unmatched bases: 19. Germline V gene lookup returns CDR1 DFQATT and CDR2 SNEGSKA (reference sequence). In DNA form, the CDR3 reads TGCAGTGCTAGGGGCGGCCCACAACGACAGGGGGGGTTTCAAGAGACCCAGTACTTC. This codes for CSARGGPQRQGGFQETQYF.

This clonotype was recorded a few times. For the CDR3, the DNA is TGTGCCAGCAGCTTGACCTTGAGGGTCAAAAACATTCAGTACTTC. Encoded protein: CASSLTLRVKNIQYF. The chain has TRBV13 and TRBJ2-4, with D possibly TRBD2 on 5 matching bases. The V end was cut by 3 bases, the J end by 3 bases, with 12 bases between. The CDR3 covers 15 residues. Germline V gives CDR1 PRHDT, CDR2 FYEKMQ (reference sequence).

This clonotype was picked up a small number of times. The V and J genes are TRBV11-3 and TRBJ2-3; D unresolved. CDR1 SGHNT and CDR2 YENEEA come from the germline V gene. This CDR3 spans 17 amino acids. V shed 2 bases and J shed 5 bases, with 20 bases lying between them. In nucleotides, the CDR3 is TGTGCCAGCAGCTTAACCCTCTTTGCCAGCAGCTTAGATACGCAGTATTTT. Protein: CASSLTLFASSLDTQYF.

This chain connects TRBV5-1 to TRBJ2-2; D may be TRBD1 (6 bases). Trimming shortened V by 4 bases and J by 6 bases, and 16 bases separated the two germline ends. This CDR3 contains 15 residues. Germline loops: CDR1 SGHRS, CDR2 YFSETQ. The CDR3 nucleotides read TGCGCCAGCAGCCAACTGTCAGGGGAATCCGGGGAGCTGTTTTTT. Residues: CASSQLSGESGELFF.

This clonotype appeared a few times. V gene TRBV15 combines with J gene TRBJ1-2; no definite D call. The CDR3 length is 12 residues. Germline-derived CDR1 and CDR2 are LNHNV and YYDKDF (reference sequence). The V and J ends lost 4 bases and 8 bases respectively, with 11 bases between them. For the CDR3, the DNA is TGTGCCACCAGCACCGACCTCGGCGGCTACACCTTC. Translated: CATSTDLGGYTF. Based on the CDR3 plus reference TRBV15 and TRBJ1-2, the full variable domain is DAMVIQNPRYQVTQFGKPVTLSCSQTLNHNVMYWYQQKSSQAPKLLFHYYDKDFNNEADTPDNFQSRRPNTSFCFLDIRSPGLGDTAMYLCATSTDLGGYTFGSGTRLTVV.

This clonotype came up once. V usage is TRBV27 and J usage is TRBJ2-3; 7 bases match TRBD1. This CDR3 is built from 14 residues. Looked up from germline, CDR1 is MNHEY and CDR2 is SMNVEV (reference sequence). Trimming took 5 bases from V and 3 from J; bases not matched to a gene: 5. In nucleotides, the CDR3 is TGTGCCAGCAGTCAGGGGGTGAGAACAGATACGCAGTATTTT. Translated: CASSQGVRTDTQYF.

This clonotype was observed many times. The CDR3 loop is CASSRAATSTDTQYF. The CDR3 bases are TGTGCCAGCAGTCGGGCCGCGACGAGCACAGATACGCAGTATTTT. The chain combines TRBV12-3 or TRBV12-4 with TRBJ2-3; D is unresolved. Trimming took 5 bases from V and 0 from J, leaving 12 bases between them. The CDR3 consists of 15 residues.

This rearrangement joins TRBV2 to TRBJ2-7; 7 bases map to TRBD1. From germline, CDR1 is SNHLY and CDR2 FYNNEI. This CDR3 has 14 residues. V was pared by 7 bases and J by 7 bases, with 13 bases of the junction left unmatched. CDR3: CASTRGQSACEQYF. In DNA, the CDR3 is TGTGCCAGCACCCGGGGACAGTCTGCTTGTGAGCAGTACTTC. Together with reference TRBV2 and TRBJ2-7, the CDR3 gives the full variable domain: EPEVTQTPSHQVTQMGQEVILRCVPISNHLYFYWYRQILGQKVEFLVSFYNNEISEKSEIFDDQFSVERPDGSNFTLKIRSTKLEDSAMYFCASTRGQSACEQYFGPGTRLTVT.

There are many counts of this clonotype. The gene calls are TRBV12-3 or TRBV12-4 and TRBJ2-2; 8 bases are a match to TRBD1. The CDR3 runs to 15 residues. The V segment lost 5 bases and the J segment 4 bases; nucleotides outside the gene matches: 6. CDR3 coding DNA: TGTGCCAGCAGTACCCTAACAGGGGGCACCGGGGAGCTGTTTTTT. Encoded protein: CASSTLTGGTGELFF.